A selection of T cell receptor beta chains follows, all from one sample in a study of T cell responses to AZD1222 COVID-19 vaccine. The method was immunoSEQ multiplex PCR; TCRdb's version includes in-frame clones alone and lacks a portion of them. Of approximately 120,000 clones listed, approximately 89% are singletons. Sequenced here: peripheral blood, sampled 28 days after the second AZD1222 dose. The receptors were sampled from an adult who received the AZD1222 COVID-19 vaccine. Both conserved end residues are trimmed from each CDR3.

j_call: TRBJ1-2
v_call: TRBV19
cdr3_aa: ASSMPGEANYGYT

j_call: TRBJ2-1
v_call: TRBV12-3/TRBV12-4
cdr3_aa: ASRGRGRNEQF

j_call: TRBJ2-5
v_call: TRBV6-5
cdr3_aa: ASSYGPGETQY

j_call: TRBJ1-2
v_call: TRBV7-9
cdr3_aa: ASPPAANYGYT

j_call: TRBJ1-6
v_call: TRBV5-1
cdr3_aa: ASSLSGQGVLNSPLH

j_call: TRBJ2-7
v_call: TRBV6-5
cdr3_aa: ASSWTSGGHEQY

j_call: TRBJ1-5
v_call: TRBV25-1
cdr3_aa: ASSDRSNQPQH

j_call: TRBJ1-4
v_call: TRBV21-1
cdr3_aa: ASNYAVTRGFEKLF

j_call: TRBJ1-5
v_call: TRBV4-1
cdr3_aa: ASSQLEIFQPQH

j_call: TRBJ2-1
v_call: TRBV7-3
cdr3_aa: ASSLTWYNEQF

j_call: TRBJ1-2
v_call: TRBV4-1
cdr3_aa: ASSQGIATPPYGYT

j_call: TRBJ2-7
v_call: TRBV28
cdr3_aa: ASSDLGYEQY

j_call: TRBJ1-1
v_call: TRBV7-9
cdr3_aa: ASSLEGETEAF

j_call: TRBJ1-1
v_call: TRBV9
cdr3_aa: ASSATTENTEAF

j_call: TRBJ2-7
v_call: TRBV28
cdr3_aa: ASSSSGTSGGKYEQY